Sequencing of this T cell receptor (beta chain) was carried out in a study of T cells in Graves' hyperthyroidism and ophthalmopathy. This clonotype was detected ten times or more. The germline CDR1 and CDR2 sequences are MNHEY and SMNVEV (reference sequence). This CDR3 has 18 amino acids. V dropped 4 bases and J dropped 3; count of bases not matched to a gene: 16. RNA transcripts gave rise to amplified TCR beta CDR3 regions. The HTBI primer set served for first-round RT-PCR of the TCR CDR3. In TCRdb, the multiplex PCR reads were re-called with MiXCR into one record per CDR3 protein. Of some 300,000 distinct CDR3 sequences listed, roughly 17% were seen once; the top ten hold approximately 33%.

This receptor was taken from a man younger than 40 with Graves' hyperthyroidism. The specimen sequenced was blood. The chain is built from TRBV27 and TRBJ1-1; 8 bases fit TRBD1. The CDR3 DNA follows: TGTGCCAGCAGTTCCCTCGGACAGGGAGGGAAGGGGGACACTGAAGCTTTCTTT. It specifies CASSSLGQGGKGDTEAFF.